This T cell receptor (beta chain) was observed in a study of blood T cells in healthy people across ages (dated by TCRdb to the mid-2010s). Concerning the study at large: Template switching captured roughly one uniquely barcoded TCR beta cDNA molecule per two T cells in model experiments. Age-related changes in TCR beta repertoire diversity were measured in the study by deep sequencing normalized with unique cDNA molecular identifiers. Four age groups were formed from the donors: young (average 16 years), middle-aged (around 41), aged (about 62) and long-lived (less than 85). Donors of different ages were randomly distributed across sequencing lanes to avoid experimental bias. Two additional independent replicas of 1 million unique cDNA reads from the same blood draw were analyzed for two donors (one aged 18 to 30 and one aged 80 or older). The study at large found these results: Donor CMV infection status was unknown, potentially confounding age-related changes in expanded clonotypes. Total diversity estimates from one million sequenced T cells were considered lower bounds and underestimates. As age increased, observed TCR beta diversity per million T cells dropped in a roughly linear way, and a significant reduction was already evident by age around 41. Since profiling was done on bulk unsorted PBMCs, naive and antigen-experienced compartments could not be conclusively compared. There was a strong correlation between observed TCR beta diversity and the percentage of naive T cells measured by flow cytometry. Compared with the aged group, the long-lived group had more naive CD4+ T cells, fewer expanded clones and increased TCR diversity, suggesting age selection.

Preparation of the library involved 5' RACE. Reads for this sample came from an Illumina HiSeq 2500. The second PCR ran for about 6 to 12 cycles and used a J-beta primer mix along with a sample-barcoded 5' primer. Each TCR beta cDNA molecule received a unique molecular identifier from a template-switch 5' adaptor carrying 12 random nucleotides. Each sample yielded at least 2.5 million CDR3-containing paired-end reads. First-strand cDNA synthesis was performed from all RNA using the Mint cDNA synthesis kit, with priming by a TRBC-specific oligonucleotide. All cDNA was treated with uracil-DNA glycosylase and then went through a first 18-cycle PCR with the universal primers M1SS and BC2_uni_R. In the original analysis: Normalization of each sample was performed by random selection of 1 million high-quality reads, each carrying a distinct molecular identifier. Reads sharing molecular identifiers were discarded rather than binned into consensus sequences. MiTCR, run with a Q25 quality threshold and the strictest error-elimination algorithm, handled CDR3 identification, clonotype clustering and error correction. Lower-bound total TCR beta diversity was estimated with a nonparametric unseen species model using Euler transformation. The raw public reads went through TCRdb reprocessing: fastp at Q25, MiXCR clone calling, in-frame beta chains kept. Each CDR3 protein gets just one entry, which takes the most common genes and DNA from the rows behind it. TCRdb's processing, not the authors' own work, is the source of the V and J calls. For this sample the table gives about 1,500,000 distinct CDR3 sequences, of which approximately 38% were detected only once. 7% to 9.5% of the sample lies in the top ten.

A remark on this clonotype: Its antigen is currently not known. The input lacks base qualities; no much larger clone sits a single base away.

Counted from cysteine to phenylalanine, this CDR3 has 11 amino acids. Just the 33-base CDR3 DNA is kept, in frame starting at base 1. CDR1 is given as SGHDT and CDR2 as YYEEEE, both from the germline V gene. V lost 4 bases and J lost 13 bases; the stretch between them is 13 bases long. The roughly 38 donors, aged about 6 to 95 years, were systemically healthy Caucasian individuals from Russia. Each donor gave approximately 9.3 milliliters of peripheral blood, collected into EDTA-treated Vacutainer tubes. Ficoll-Paque density-gradient centrifugation was used to isolate PBMCs, with at least 6.5 million per sample. Total RNA was extracted from PBMCs with Trizol reagent, with at least 6 micrograms obtained per sample. For every donor, flow cytometry on a PBMC aliquot measured the percentage of naive CD45RAhigh/CD27high T cells.

Material: blood. The TCR comes from a woman aged 18-35 years in good health. This chain is built from TRBV5-6 and TRBJ2-3; a tentative D match to TRBD2 spans 6 bases. The CDR3 reads CASSLLQREYF. Here is the DNA: TGTGCCAGCAGCCTCCTTCAGCGGGAGTATTTT.